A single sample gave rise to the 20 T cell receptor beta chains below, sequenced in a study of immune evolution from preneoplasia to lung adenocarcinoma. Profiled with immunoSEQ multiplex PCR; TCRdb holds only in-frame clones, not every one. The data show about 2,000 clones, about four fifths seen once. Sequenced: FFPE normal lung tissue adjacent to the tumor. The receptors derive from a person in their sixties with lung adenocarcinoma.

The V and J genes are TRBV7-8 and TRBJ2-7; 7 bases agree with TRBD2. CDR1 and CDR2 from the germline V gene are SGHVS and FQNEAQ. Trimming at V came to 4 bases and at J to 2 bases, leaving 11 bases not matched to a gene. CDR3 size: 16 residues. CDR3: CASSSNAAGFTYEQYF. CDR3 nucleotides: TGTGCCAGCAGCTCAAACGCAGCGGGATTCACCTACGAGCAGTACTTC.

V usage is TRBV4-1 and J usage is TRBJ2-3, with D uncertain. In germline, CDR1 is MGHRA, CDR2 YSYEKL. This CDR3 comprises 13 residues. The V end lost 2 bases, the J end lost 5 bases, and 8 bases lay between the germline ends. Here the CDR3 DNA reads TGCGCCAGCAGCCAACGCCCCGAAGATACGCAGTATTTT. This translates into CASSQRPEDTQYF.

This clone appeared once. CDR3 protein: CASSPRTSGRAYNEQFF. CDR3 coding DNA: TGTGCCAGCTCACCACGGACTAGCGGGAGGGCCTACAATGAGCAGTTCTTC. V usage is TRBV18 and J usage is TRBJ2-1; 15 bases agree with TRBD2. Germline V CDR1 and CDR2: KGHSH, LQKENI. This CDR3 spans 17 amino acids. V shed 1 base, J shed 2 bases, and the junction held 0 bases outside the gene matches.

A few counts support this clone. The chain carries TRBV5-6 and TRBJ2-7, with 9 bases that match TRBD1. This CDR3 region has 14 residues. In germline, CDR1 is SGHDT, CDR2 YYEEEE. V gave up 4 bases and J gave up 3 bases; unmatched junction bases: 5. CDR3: CASSPGQGNYEQYF. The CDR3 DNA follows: TGTGCCAGCAGCCCGGGACAGGGTAACTACGAGCAGTACTTC.

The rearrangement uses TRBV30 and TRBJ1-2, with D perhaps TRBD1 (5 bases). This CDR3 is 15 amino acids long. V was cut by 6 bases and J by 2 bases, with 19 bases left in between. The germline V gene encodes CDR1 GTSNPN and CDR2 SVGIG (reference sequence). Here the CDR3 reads CACGYRGELNYGYTF. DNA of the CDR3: TGTGCCTGTGGGTATAGAGGGGAACTAAACTATGGCTACACCTTC. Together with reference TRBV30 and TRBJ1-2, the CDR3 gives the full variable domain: SQTIHQWPATLVQPVGSPLSLECTVEGTSNPNLYWYRQAAGRGLQLLFYSVGIGQISSEVPQNLSASRPQDRQFILSSKKLLLSDSGFYLCACGYRGELNYGYTFGSGTRLTVV.

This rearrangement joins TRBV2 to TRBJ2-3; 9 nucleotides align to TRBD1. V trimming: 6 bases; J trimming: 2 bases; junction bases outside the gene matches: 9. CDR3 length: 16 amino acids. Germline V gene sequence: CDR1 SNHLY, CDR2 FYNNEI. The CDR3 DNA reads TGTGCCAGCAGCAGTCAGACAGGGGGGTACACAGATACGCAGTATTTT. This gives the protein CASSSQTGGYTDTQYF.

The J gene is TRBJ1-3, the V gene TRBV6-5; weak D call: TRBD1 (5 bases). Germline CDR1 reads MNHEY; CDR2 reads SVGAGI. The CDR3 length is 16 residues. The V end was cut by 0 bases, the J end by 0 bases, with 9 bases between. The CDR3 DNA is TGTGCCAGCAGTTACTCCGCAGGGTCCTCTGGAAACACCATATATTTT. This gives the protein CASSYSAGSSGNTIYF.

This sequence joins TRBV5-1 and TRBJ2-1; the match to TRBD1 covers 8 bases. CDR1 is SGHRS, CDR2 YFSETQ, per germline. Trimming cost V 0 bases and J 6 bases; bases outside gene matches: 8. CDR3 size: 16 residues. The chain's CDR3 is CASSLAGQGRFNEQFF. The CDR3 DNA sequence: TGCGCCAGCAGCTTGGCCGGACAGGGAAGATTCAATGAGCAGTTCTTC. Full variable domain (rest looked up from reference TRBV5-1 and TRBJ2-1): KAGVTQTPRYLIKTRGQQVTLSCSPISGHRSVSWYQQTPGQGLQFLFEYFSETQRNKGNFPGRFSGRQFSNSRSEMNVSTLELGDSALYLCASSLAGQGRFNEQFFGPGTRLTVL.

CDR3 DNA sequence: TGTGCCAGCAGCTCCCTGACTAGCGGGGGAGTGTACGAGCAGTACTTC. It specifies CASSSLTSGGVYEQYF. The chain carries TRBV7-9 and TRBJ2-7, with 12 positions matching TRBD2. Germline assignment: CDR1 SEHNR and CDR2 FQNEAQ (reference sequence). V shed 4 bases and J 4 bases; nucleotides not matched to a gene: 8. This CDR3 is built from 16 residues.

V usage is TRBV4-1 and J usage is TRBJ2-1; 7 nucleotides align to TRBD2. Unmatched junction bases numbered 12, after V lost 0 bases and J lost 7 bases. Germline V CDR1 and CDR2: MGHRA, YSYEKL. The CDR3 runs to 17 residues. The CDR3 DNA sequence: TGCGCCAGCAGCCAAGAAGTGGCGGGAGAGCGTAGGAATGAGCAGTTCTTC. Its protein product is CASSQEVAGERRNEQFF.

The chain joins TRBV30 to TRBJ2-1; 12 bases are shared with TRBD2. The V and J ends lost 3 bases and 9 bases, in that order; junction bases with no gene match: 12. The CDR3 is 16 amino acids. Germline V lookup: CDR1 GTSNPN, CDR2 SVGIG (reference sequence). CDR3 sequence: CAWRPTSTSGSGEQFF. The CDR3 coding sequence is TGTGCCTGGAGACCTACCTCGACTAGCGGGAGTGGTGAGCAGTTCTTC.

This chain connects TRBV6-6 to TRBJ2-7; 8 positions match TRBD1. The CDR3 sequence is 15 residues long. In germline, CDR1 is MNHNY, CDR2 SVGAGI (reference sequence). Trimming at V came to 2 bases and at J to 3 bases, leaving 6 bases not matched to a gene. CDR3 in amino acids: CASSYPQGADYEQYF. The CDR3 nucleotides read TGTGCCAGCAGTTACCCTCAGGGGGCCGACTACGAGCAGTACTTC.

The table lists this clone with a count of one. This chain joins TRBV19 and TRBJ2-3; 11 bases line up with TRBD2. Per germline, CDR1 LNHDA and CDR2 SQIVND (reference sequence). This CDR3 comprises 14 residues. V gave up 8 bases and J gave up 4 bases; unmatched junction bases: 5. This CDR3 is CASQGLADSDTQYF. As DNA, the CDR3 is TGTGCCAGTCAGGGACTAGCGGACTCAGATACGCAGTATTTT. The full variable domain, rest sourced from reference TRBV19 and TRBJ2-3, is DGGITQSPKYLFRKEGQNVTLSCEQNLNHDAMYWYRQDPGQGLRLIYYSQIVNDFQKGDIAEGYSVSREKKESFPLTVTSAQKNPTAFYLCASQGLADSDTQYFGPGTRLTVL.

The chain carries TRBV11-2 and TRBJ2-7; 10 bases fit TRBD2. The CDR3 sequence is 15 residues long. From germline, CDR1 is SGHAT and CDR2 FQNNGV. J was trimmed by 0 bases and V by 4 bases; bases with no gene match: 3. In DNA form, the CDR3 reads TGTGCCAGCAGCTCTAGCGGGGGAAGCTCCTACGAGCAGTACTTC. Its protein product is CASSSSGGSSYEQYF.

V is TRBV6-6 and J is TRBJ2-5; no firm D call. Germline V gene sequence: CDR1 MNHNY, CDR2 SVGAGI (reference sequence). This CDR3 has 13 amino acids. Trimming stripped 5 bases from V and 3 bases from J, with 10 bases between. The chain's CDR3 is CASSGKAKETQYF. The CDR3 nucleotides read TGTGCCAGCAGTGGGAAAGCTAAAGAGACCCAGTACTTC.

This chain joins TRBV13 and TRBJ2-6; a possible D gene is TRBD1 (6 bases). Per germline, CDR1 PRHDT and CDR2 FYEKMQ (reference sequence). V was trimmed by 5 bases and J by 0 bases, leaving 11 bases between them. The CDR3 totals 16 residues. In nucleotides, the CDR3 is TGTGCCAGCAGCCCCCCAGGGGTCTCTGGGGCCAACGTCCTGACTTTC. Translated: CASSPPGVSGANVLTF. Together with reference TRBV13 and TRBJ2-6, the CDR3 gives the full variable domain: AAGVIQSPRHLIKEKRETATLKCYPIPRHDTVYWYQQGPGQDPQFLISFYEKMQSDKGSIPDRFSAQQFSDYHSELNMSSLELGDSALYFCASSPPGVSGANVLTFGAGSRLTVL.

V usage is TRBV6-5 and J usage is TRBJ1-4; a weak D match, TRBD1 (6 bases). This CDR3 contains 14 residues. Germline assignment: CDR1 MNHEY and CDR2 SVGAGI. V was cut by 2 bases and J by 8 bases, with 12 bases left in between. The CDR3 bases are TGTGCCAGCAGTTACGGAGGAGGGGGGGAAAAACTGTTTTTT. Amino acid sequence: CASSYGGGGEKLFF.

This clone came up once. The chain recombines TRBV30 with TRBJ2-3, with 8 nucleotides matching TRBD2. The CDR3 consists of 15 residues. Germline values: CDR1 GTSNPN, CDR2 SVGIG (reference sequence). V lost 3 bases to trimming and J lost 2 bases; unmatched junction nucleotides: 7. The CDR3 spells CAWSRSGGHTDTQYF. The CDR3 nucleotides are TGTGCCTGGAGCCGGAGCGGGGGACACACAGATACGCAGTATTTT.

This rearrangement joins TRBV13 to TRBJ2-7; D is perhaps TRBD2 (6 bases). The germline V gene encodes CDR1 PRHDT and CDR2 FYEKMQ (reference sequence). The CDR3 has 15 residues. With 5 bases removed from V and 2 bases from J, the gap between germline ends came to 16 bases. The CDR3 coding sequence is TGTGCCAGCAGCAGCAGAGGCGGGATGGCCTACGAGCAGTACTTC. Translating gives CASSSRGGMAYEQYF.

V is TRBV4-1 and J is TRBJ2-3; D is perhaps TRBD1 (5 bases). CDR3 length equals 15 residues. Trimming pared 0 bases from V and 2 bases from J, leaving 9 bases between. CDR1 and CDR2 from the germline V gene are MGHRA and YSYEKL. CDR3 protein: CASSQERTLTDTQYF. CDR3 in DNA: TGCGCCAGCAGCCAAGAAAGGACACTCACAGATACGCAGTATTTT.